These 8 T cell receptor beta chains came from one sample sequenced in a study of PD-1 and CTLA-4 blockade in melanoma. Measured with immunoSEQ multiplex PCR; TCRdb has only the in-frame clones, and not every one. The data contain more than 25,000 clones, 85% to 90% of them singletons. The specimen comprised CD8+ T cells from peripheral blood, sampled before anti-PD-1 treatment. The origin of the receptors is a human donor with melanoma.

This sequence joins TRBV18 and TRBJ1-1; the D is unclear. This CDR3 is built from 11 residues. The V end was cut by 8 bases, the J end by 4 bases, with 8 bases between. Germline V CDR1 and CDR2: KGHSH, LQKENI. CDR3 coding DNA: TGTGCCAGCACCGTCGGCACTGAAGCTTTCTTT. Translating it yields CASTVGTEAFF.

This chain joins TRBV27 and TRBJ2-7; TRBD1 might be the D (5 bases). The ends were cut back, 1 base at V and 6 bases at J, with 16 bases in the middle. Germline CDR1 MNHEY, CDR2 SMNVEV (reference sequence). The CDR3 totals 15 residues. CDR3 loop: CASSLYGVGPSEQYF. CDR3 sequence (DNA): TGTGCCAGCAGTTTATATGGAGTGGGGCCTTCCGAGCAGTACTTC.

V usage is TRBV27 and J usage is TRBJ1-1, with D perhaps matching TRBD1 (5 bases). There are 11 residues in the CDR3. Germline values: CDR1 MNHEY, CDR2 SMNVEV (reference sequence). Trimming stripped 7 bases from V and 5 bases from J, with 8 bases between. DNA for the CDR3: TGTGCCAGCAAAAAGGGGACTGAAGCTTTCTTT. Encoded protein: CASKKGTEAFF.

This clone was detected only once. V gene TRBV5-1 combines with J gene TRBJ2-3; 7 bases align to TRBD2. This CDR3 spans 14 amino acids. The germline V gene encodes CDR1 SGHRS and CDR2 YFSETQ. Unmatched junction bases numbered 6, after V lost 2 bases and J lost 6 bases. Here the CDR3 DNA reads TGCGCCAGCAGCTTAAGCGGGATAAAGGATACGCAGTATTTT. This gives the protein CASSLSGIKDTQYF.

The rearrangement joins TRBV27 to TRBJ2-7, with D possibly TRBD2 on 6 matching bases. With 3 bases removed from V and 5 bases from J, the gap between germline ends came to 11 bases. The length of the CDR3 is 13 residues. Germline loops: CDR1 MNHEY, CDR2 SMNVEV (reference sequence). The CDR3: CASSLVAANEQYF. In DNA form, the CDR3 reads TGTGCCAGCAGTTTGGTAGCGGCGAACGAGCAGTACTTC.

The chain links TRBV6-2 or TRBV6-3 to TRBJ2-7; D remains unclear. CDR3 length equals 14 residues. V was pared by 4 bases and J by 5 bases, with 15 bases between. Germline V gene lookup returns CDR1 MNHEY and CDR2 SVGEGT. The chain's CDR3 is CASSLAGDGDEQYF. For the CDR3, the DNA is TGTGCCAGCAGTTTAGCTGGGGATGGCGACGAGCAGTACTTC.

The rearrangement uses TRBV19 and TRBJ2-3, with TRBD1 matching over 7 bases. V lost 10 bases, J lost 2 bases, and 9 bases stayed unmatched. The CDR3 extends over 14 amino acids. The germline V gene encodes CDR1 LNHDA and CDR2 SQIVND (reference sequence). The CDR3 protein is CAIATGQITDTQYF. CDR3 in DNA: TGTGCCATTGCGACAGGGCAGATCACAGATACGCAGTATTTT.

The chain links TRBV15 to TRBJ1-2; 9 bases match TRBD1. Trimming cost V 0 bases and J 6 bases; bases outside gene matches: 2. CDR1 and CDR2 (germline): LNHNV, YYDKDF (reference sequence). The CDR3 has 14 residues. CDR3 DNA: TGTGCCACCAGCAGAGAGGGGACAGGGCATGGCTACACCTTC. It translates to CATSREGTGHGYTF.